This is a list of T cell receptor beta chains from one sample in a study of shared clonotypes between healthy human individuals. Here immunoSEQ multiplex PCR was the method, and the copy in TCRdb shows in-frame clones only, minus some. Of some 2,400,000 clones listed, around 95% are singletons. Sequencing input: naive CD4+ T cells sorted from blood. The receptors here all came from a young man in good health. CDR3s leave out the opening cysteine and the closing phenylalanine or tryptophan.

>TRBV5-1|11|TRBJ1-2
ASSLTGDYGYT
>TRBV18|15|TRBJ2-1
ASSPSMGPLSYNEQF
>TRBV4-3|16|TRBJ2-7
ASSQELLAGGVSYEQY
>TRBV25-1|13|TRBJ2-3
ASSEMGQGTDTQY
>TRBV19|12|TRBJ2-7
ANGDRVYSYEQY
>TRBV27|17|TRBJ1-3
ASSFRSPGGQLSGNTIY
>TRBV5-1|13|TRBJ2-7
ASSWLTGAGYEQY
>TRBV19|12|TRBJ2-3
ASSWAGLGDTQY
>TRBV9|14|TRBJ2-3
ASSATGTENTDTQY
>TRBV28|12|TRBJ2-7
ASSLSLPILEQY
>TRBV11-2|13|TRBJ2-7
ASSLGPGQQGEQY
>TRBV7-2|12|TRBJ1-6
ASSPMDSNSPLH
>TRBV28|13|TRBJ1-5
ASSPLGTGGQPQH
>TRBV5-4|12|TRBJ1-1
ASSPEGRSTEAF
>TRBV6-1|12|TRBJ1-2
ASSERGRTYGYT
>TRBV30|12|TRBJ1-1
AWSVIQMNTEAF
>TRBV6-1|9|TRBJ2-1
ASSPLGEQF